This TCR beta chain was found in a study of cytomegalovirus exposure and HLA in healthy donors. Overall study findings and caveats: CMV serostatus alone was available as immune exposure information.

Both 60 Vbeta primers and 13 Jbeta primers went into the PCR. TCRdb keeps only in-frame clones here, not all; method: immunoSEQ multiplex PCR. The profile covers 200,000 to 250,000 clones, with about 80% appearing a single time and 1.5% to 2% taken by the ten largest. For this clone: Its antigen is not identified.

The receptor's source is a young man in good health and CMV-seronegative. What was sequenced was PBMCs.

CDR3 in DNA: TGTGCCAGCAGCTCCTTCGCGGACCAAGAGACCCAGTACTTC. As protein: CASSSFADQETQYF. The V gene is TRBV7-9, the J gene TRBJ2-5; unclear D gene. Trimming cost V 4 bases and J 0 bases, with 9 bases left between them. Germline CDR1 reads SEHNR; CDR2 reads FQNEAQ (reference sequence). The CDR3 extends over 14 amino acids.